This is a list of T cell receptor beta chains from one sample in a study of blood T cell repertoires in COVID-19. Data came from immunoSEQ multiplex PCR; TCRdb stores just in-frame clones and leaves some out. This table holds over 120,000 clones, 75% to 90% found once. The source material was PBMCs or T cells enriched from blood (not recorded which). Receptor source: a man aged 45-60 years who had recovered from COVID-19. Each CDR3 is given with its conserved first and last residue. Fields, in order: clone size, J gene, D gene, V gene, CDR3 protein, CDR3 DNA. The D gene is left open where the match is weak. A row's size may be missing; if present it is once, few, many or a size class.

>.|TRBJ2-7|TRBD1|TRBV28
CASTPLGTGVIYEQYF
TGTGCCAGCACCCCTCTCGGGACAGGGGTGATCTACGAGCAGTACTTC
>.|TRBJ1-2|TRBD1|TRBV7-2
CASSPRMRGLDGYTF
TGTGCCAGCAGCCCGAGGATGAGGGGGCTGGATGGCTACACCTTC
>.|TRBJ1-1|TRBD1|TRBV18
CASSPQAGRQGADTEAFF
TGTGCCAGCTCACCACAGGCCGGACGACAGGGGGCTGACACTGAAGCTTTCTTT
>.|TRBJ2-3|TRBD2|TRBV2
CASKGGVLDTQYF
TGTGCCAGCAAGGGAGGGGTATTAGATACGCAGTATTTT
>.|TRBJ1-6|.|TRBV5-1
CASSLASSSYNSPLHF
TGCGCCAGCAGCTTGGCCTCGAGCTCCTATAATTCACCCCTCCACTTT
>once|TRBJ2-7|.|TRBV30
CAWSVLLKTYEQYF
TGTGCCTGGAGTGTACTACTGAAAACCTACGAGCAGTACTTC
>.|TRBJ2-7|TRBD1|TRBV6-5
CASSLGQGAYEQYF
TGTGCCAGCAGTTTGGGACAGGGGGCCTACGAGCAGTACTTC
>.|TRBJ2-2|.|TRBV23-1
CASSPILRGAGELFF
TGCGCCAGCAGTCCTATCCTCAGGGGAGCCGGGGAGCTGTTTTTT
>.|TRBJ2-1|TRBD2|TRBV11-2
CASSLSSGGYNEQFF
TGTGCCAGCAGCTTATCTAGCGGGGGTTACAATGAGCAGTTCTTC
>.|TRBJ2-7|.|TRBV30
CACLPRFGVGVSYEQYF
TGTGCCTGCTTGCCCCGCTTCGGGGTCGGGGTTTCCTACGAGCAGTACTTC
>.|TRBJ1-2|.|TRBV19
CASRSEVIYGYTF
TGTGCCAGTAGATCGGAGGTGATCTATGGCTACACCTTC
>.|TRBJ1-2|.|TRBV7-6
CASSLFTGPSGYTF
TGTGCCAGCAGCTTGTTTACAGGCCCTTCTGGCTACACCTTC
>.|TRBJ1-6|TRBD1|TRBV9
CASSVTGTENSPLHF
TGTGCCAGCAGCGTAACCGGGACAGAAAATTCACCCCTCCACTTT
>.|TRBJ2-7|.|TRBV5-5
CASSLDPRGAYEQYF
TGTGCCAGCAGCTTGGACCCCAGGGGGGCCTACGAGCAGTACTTC
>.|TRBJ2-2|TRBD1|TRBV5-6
CASSWSIGTVQGELFF
TGTGCCAGCAGCTGGTCGATCGGGACAGTCCAGGGAGAGCTGTTTTTT
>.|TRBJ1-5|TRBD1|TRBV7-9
CASSLTDRGRNQPQHF
TGTGCCAGCAGCTTAACTGACAGGGGCCGCAATCAGCCCCAGCATTTT
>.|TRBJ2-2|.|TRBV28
CASTQATTGELFF
TGTGCCAGCACCCAGGCGACCACCGGGGAGCTGTTTTTT
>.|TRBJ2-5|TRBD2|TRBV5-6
CASSLGSSGRIGETQYF
TGTGCCAGCAGCTTGGGCTCTAGCGGGAGGATCGGGGAGACCCAGTACTTC
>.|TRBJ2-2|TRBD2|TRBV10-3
CAIRGLAGGQGELFF
TGTGCCATCAGGGGCCTAGCGGGAGGACAAGGGGAGCTGTTTTTT
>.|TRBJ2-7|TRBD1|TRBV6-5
CASSRDRFSYEQYF
TGTGCCAGCAGTAGGGACAGGTTCTCCTACGAGCAGTACTTC
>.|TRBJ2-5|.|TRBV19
CASRRGQETQYF
TGTGCCAGTAGACGCGGCCAAGAGACCCAGTACTTC
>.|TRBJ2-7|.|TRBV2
CASRRDNAYEQYF
TGTGCCAGCAGGCGAGACAATGCCTACGAGCAGTACTTC
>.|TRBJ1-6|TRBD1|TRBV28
CASSPPRDRDIRSYNSPLHF
TGTGCCAGCAGTCCGCCCCGGGACAGGGACATAAGATCCTATAATTCACCCCTCCACTTT
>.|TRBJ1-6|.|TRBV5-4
CASRQSSYNSPLHF
TGTGCCAGCAGACAGAGCTCCTATAATTCACCCCTCCACTTT
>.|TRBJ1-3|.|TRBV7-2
CASRQGISGNTIYF
TGTGCCAGCAGGCAGGGAATCTCTGGAAACACCATATATTTT
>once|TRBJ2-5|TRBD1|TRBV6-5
CASRKNRGGIETQYF
TGTGCCAGCAGGAAGAACAGGGGTGGAATCGAGACCCAGTACTTC
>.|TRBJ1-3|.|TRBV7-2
CASSPRSGNTIYF
TGTGCCAGCAGCCCTCGCTCTGGAAACACCATATATTTT
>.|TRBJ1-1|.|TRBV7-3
CASSLIGWNTEAFF
TGTGCCAGCAGCTTAATTGGCTGGAACACTGAAGCTTTCTTT
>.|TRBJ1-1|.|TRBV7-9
CASKETEGTEAFF
TGTGCCAGCAAGGAGACAGAAGGCACTGAAGCTTTCTTT
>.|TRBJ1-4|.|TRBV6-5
CASGTGLATNEKLFF
TGTGCCAGCGGAACTGGGCTGGCAACTAATGAAAAACTGTTTTTT
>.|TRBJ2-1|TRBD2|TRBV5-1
CASSSAGGSSYNEQFF
TGCGCCAGCAGCTCCGCGGGGGGGAGCTCCTACAATGAGCAGTTCTTC
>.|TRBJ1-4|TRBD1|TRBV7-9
CASSFKGQGLYEKLFF
TGTGCCAGCAGCTTCAAGGGACAGGGTCTTTATGAAAAACTGTTTTTT
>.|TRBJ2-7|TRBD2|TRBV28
CASSSQTSGSYEQYF
TGTGCCAGCAGCTCCCAGACTAGCGGATCCTACGAGCAGTACTTC
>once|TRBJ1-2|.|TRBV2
CASSDLGGGDVYGYTF
TGTGCCAGCAGTGATCTCGGCGGGGGAGATGTTTATGGCTACACCTTC
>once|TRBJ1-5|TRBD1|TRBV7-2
CASSPGQINQPQHF
TGTGCCAGCAGCCCGGGACAGATAAATCAGCCCCAGCATTTT
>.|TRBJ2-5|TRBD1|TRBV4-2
CASSQGNRGEETQYF
TGTGCCAGCAGCCAAGGGAACAGGGGAGAAGAGACCCAGTACTTC
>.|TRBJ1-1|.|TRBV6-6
CASSPGRVNTEAFF
TGTGCCAGCAGCCCAGGGAGGGTGAACACTGAAGCTTTCTTT
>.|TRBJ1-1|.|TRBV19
CASMNTEAFF
TGTGCCTCTATGAACACTGAAGCTTTCTTT
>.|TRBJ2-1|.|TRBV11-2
CASNLDSARNEQFF
TGTGCCAGCAACCTAGACAGTGCGAGGAATGAGCAGTTCTTC
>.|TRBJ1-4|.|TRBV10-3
CAIGILPGGEKLFF
TGTGCCATCGGAATACTTCCCGGCGGTGAAAAACTGTTTTTT
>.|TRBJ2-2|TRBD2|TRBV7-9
CATWTSGRSGELFF
TGTGCCACCTGGACTAGCGGGAGATCTGGGGAGCTGTTTTTT
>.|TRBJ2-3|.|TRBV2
CASQGLPTADTQYF
TGTGCCAGCCAGGGACTGCCCACGGCAGATACGCAGTATTTT
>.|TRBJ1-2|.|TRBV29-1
CSVDRENYGYTF
TGCAGCGTAGACCGGGAAAACTATGGCTACACCTTC
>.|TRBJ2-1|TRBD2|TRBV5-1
CASSLKRGDYNEQFF
TGCGCCAGCAGCTTGAAGCGGGGAGACTACAATGAGCAGTTCTTC
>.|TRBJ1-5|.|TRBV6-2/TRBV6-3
CASSDRLGNQPQHF
TGTGCCAGCAGTGACAGACTTGGCAATCAGCCCCAGCATTTT
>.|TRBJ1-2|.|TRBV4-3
CASSQVPLSDFYTF
TGCGCCAGCAGCCAAGTCCCATTATCCGACTTCTACACCTTC
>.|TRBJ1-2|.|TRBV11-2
CASSLTSNGGIEGYTF
TGTGCCAGCAGCTTAACCAGTAATGGGGGGATTGAAGGCTACACCTTC
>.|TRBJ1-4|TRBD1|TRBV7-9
CASSLVGGTNEKLFF
TGTGCCAGCAGCTTAGTAGGGGGCACTAATGAAAAACTGTTTTTT
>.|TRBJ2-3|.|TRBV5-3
CARSWGDLSTDTQYF
TGTGCCAGAAGCTGGGGAGACCTAAGCACAGATACGCAGTATTTT
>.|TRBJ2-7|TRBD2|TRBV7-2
CASSFLLAGRGEQYF
TGTGCCAGCAGCTTTTTACTAGCGGGGAGGGGAGAGCAGTACTTC